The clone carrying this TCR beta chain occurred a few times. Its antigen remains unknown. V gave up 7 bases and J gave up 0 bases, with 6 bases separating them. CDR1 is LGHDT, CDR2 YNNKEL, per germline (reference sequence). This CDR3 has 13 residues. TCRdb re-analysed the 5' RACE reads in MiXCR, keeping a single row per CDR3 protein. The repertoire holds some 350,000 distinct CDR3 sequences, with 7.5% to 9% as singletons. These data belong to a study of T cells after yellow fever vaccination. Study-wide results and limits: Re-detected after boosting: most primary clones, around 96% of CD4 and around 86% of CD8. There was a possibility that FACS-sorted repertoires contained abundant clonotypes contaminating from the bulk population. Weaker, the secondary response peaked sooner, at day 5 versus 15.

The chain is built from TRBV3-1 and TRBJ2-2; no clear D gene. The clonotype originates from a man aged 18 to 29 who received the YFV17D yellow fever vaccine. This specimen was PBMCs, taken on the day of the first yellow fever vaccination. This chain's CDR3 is CASIRANTGELFF. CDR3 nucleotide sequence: TGTGCCAGCATCAGAGCGAACACCGGGGAGCTGTTTTTT.